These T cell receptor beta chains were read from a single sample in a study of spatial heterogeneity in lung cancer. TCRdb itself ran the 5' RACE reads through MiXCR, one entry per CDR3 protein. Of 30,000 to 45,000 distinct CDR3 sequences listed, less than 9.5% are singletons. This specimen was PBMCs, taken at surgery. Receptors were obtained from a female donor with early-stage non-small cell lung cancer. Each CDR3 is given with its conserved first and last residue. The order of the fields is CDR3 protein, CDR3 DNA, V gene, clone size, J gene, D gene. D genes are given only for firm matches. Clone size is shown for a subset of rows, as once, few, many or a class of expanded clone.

CASSLTQGSFNYGYTF TGTGCCAGCAGTCTTACCCAGGGGTCCTTTAACTATGGCTACACCTTC TRBV3-1 - TRBJ1-2 -
CASSEDRNSPLHF TGTGCCAGCAGTGAAGACCGTAATTCACCCCTCCACTTT TRBV6-6 many TRBJ1-6 -
CAIGQGNQPQHF TGTGCCATCGGACAGGGCAATCAGCCCCAGCATTTT TRBV10-3 many TRBJ1-5 TRBD1
CASSPGRGRSKNIQYF TGTGCCAGCAGTCCGGGGAGGGGGCGCAGTAAAAACATTCAGTACTTC TRBV7-2 many TRBJ2-4 -
CASSPRDWTEKLFF TGTGCCAGCAGTCCCCGGGACTGGACTGAAAAACTGTTTTTT TRBV6-6 many TRBJ1-4 -
CATQQSSRDSPLHF TGTGCCACCCAACAGTCGTCGAGGGATTCACCCCTCCACTTT TRBV10-3 few TRBJ1-6 -
CSGGQSTRDTQYF TGCAGCGGCGGCCAATCCACCCGAGATACGCAGTATTTT TRBV29-1 many TRBJ2-3 -
CASREQGSPAQHF TGTGCCAGCAGGGAACAGGGGAGTCCGGCCCAGCATTTT TRBV6-2/TRBV6-3 many TRBJ1-5 TRBD1
CASSYSIRGESPLHF TGTGCCAGCAGTTACTCCATTAGGGGCGAATCACCCCTCCACTTT TRBV6-5 many TRBJ1-6 -
CASSWTGATEAFF TGTGCCAGCAGCTGGACAGGGGCCACTGAAGCTTTCTTT TRBV6-2/TRBV6-3 many TRBJ1-1 TRBD1
CASRRTGNNEQFF TGTGCCAGCAGGAGGACAGGTAACAATGAGCAGTTCTTC TRBV2 many TRBJ2-1 TRBD1
CASSSGPGQGLEQYF TGTGCCAGCTCATCTGGCCCGGGACAGGGGCTCGAGCAGTACTTC TRBV18 many TRBJ2-7 TRBD1
CASSTGPTDTQYF TGTGCTAGTTCGACAGGGCCCACAGATACGCAGTATTTT TRBV7-7 many TRBJ2-3 TRBD1
CASSRTGGEKLFF TGCGCCAGCAGCCGGACAGGTGGCGAAAAACTGTTTTTT TRBV5-1 many TRBJ1-4 TRBD1
CSVDMWDRGSREQYF TGCAGCGTCGACATGTGGGACAGGGGTTCTAGGGAGCAGTACTTC TRBV29-1 few TRBJ2-7 TRBD1
CASRKTATGKETQYF TGTGCCAGCAGAAAAACGGCGACAGGGAAAGAGACCCAGTACTTC TRBV6-2/TRBV6-3 many TRBJ2-5 TRBD1
CASSLSGRTPETQYF TGTGCCAGCAGTTTATCCGGGCGGACCCCAGAGACCCAGTACTTC TRBV27 few TRBJ2-5 -
CASSFRGQGGEKLFF TGTGCCAGCAGTTTCCGCGGACAGGGCGGTGAAAAACTGTTTTTT TRBV12-3/TRBV12-4 many TRBJ1-4 TRBD1
CASSLGDRAYGYTF TGTGCCAGCAGCTTGGGGGACAGGGCCTATGGCTACACCTTC TRBV7-9 - TRBJ1-2 TRBD1
CASSQSGGAYEQYF TGTGCCAGCAGCCAATCGGGGGGGGCCTACGAGCAGTACTTC TRBV16 - TRBJ2-7 TRBD2
CASSQPLGRGSNEQFF TGTGCCAGCAGCCAACCACTGGGAAGGGGCTCCAATGAGCAGTTCTTC TRBV3-1 few TRBJ2-1 -
CASSQDSYGYTF TGCGCCAGCAGCCAAGACAGCTATGGCTACACCTTC TRBV4-1 many TRBJ1-2 -
CSATPLGGVFNEQFF TGCAGTGCCACCCCCCTCGGGGGGGTGTTCAATGAGCAGTTCTTC TRBV20-1 - TRBJ2-1 TRBD2
CSAEGQGTSYEQYF TGCAGTGCGGAGGGACAGGGGACCTCCTACGAGCAGTACTTC TRBV20-1 large TRBJ2-7 TRBD1
CSAFGRRGNTGELFF TGCAGTGCTTTCGGGAGGCGGGGGAACACCGGGGAGCTGTTTTTT TRBV20-1 many TRBJ2-2 TRBD2
CSARDRNREHTGELFF TGCAGTGCTAGAGATCGGAACAGGGAGCACACCGGGGAGCTGTTTTTT TRBV20-1 many TRBJ2-2 -
CATGLAGGADTQYF TGTGCCACCGGACTAGCGGGGGGGGCAGATACGCAGTATTTT TRBV2 few TRBJ2-3 TRBD2
CASSMSRDRRANYGYTF TGTGCCAGTAGTATGTCCCGGGACAGGCGAGCTAACTATGGCTACACCTTC TRBV19 - TRBJ1-2 TRBD1
CASGGTWGADTQYF TGTGCCAGCGGCGGGACTTGGGGCGCAGATACGCAGTATTTT TRBV6-2/TRBV6-3 many TRBJ2-3 -
CSAQPTGLSYEQYF TGCAGTGCCCAACCGACAGGATTGAGTTACGAGCAGTACTTC TRBV20-1 many TRBJ2-7 -
CASHTGNTGELFF TGTGCCAGCCATACTGGTAACACCGGGGAGCTGTTTTTT TRBV7-9 many TRBJ2-2 -
CASSSRTAETQYF TGCGCCAGCAGCTCCCGGACAGCCGAGACCCAGTACTTC TRBV5-1 medium-sized TRBJ2-5 -
CSVDPPIVAGNTIYF TGCAGCGTTGACCCCCCCATAGTCGCGGGAAACACCATATATTTT TRBV29-1 many TRBJ1-3 -
CSAEENYGYTF TGCAGCGCTGAAGAGAACTATGGCTACACCTTC TRBV29-1 - TRBJ1-2 -
CASSPRTSRGTQYF TGTGCCAGCAGCCCAAGGACCTCGAGGGGTACGCAGTATTTT TRBV3-1 many TRBJ2-3 -
CASSQGVYQPQHF TGTGCCAGCAGCCAAGGCGTTTATCAGCCCCAGCATTTT TRBV14 many TRBJ1-5 -
CASSWGSGGREAFF TGTGCCAGCAGCTGGGGGAGTGGGGGTCGTGAAGCTTTCTTT TRBV7-2 once TRBJ1-1 -
CASSPTVDSYGYTF TGCGCCAGCAGCCCCACGGTGGACTCCTATGGCTACACCTTC TRBV4-1 many TRBJ1-2 -
CASSLGPLGEAFF TGTGCCAGCAGCTTAGGGCCGTTGGGTGAAGCTTTCTTT TRBV7-2 many TRBJ1-1 -
CASSLVAGAGEQFF TGTGCCAGCAGCTTAGTAGCTGGGGCTGGCGAGCAGTTCTTC TRBV11-2 many TRBJ2-1 -
CAIKTTGDTEAFF TGTGCCATCAAGACGACAGGGGACACTGAAGCTTTCTTT TRBV10-3 many TRBJ1-1 TRBD1
CASSPTSGANYEQYF TGTGCCAGCTCACCCACTAGCGGGGCCAACTACGAGCAGTACTTC TRBV18 many TRBJ2-7 TRBD2
CASSSGLSLQETQYF TGTGCCAGCAGCTCCGGGCTCTCGTTACAAGAGACCCAGTACTTC TRBV3-1 few TRBJ2-5 -
CASSETSGRAEETQYF TGTGCCAGCAGTGAAACTAGCGGGAGGGCTGAAGAGACCCAGTACTTC TRBV6-2/TRBV6-3 few TRBJ2-5 TRBD2
CASSQDRKSTAVDEQFF TGCGCCAGCAGCCAAGATCGGAAGAGTACCGCCGTTGATGAGCAGTTCTTC TRBV4-1 many TRBJ2-1 -
CASSIQVTGNQPQHF TGTGCCAGTAGTATACAGGTCACCGGCAATCAGCCCCAGCATTTT TRBV19 many TRBJ1-5 -
CSALSGTNTGELFF TGCAGTGCTTTAAGCGGGACGAACACCGGGGAGCTGTTTTTT TRBV20-1 many TRBJ2-2 TRBD2
CASSPDGGNQPQHF TGCGCCAGCAGCCCGGACGGAGGGAATCAGCCCCAGCATTTT TRBV5-1 many TRBJ1-5 -
CASRRTSTDTQYF TGTGCCAGCAGACGGACTAGCACAGATACGCAGTATTTT TRBV7-9 few TRBJ2-3 -
CASSLGLAGAWDTQYF TGTGCCAGCAGTTTAGGGCTAGCGGGAGCCTGGGATACGCAGTATTTT TRBV27 - TRBJ2-3 TRBD2
CASSPSRGLRALHF TGTGCCAGCTCACCGTCGCGAGGCCTTCGGGCCCTCCACTTT TRBV18 few TRBJ1-6 -
CSARDPVAGGETQYF TGCAGTGCTAGAGATCCAGTGGCGGGGGGGGAGACCCAGTACTTC TRBV20-1 - TRBJ2-5 TRBD2
CAPPGQYNYGYTF TGTGCCCCTCCGGGACAGTATAACTATGGCTACACCTTC TRBV24-1 few TRBJ1-2 TRBD1
CASSPPTLHEQFF TGTGCCAGCTCACCACCTACTTTACATGAGCAGTTCTTC TRBV18 many TRBJ2-1 -